The present T cell receptor (beta chain) was sequenced within a study of tumor-infiltrating lymphocytes in primary liver carcinoma. Germline V gives CDR1 MGHRA, CDR2 YSYEKL. V was clipped by 0 bases and J by 6 bases, with 12 bases between them. There are 15 residues in the CDR3. TCR beta cDNA was made from around 460 ng total RNA with a constant-region primer. Three nested multiplex PCR rounds, a slightly modified ARM-PCR method, built the TCR beta libraries. In the first two PCR rounds, TRBV1-TRBV30 forward primers were paired with a C-beta reverse primer, and each round lasted about 9 cycles. TCRdb reprocessed the multiplex PCR reads with MiXCR, giving one entry per CDR3 protein. The repertoire has approximately 74,000 distinct CDR3 sequences, 71% of them found once; the top ten carry roughly 15%. It was from about 21-30 mg of unsorted bulk tissue that RNA and DNA were co-extracted. Every patient in the cohort had a primary liver carcinoma. That carcinoma was treated by surgical resection. Every one of the tumor samples had a viable tumor cell content above 75%.

Study-level points and caveats: It was in tumors, not blood, that the top-250-clone fraction was significantly higher (p = 0.039). It was observed that only about 7.5-24% of the top clones appeared in every one of the five tumor regions.

Details on this clonotype: The antigen remains undetermined. This sequence may be a read error, since a much larger clone differs from it by one base. In this CDR3 the conserved last residue, phenylalanine or tryptophan, is missing, so a read error is likely.

This TCR came from an older woman with primary liver carcinoma and hepatitis B virus infection. The sample taken for sequencing was liver tumor tissue from sampling region 4. Subset indicated: tumor region T4, right-lateral pole. The V gene is TRBV4-1, the J gene TRBJ1-5, with no clear D. In DNA form, the CDR3 reads TGCGCCAGCAGCCAAGAAAACAAGGGCGGTCAGCCCCAGCATTCT. Translation: CASSQENKGGQPQHS.